What follows describes a single TCR beta chain. It lacks a known antigen. Per-nucleotide qualities are absent, and no much larger clonotype sits a single base away. TCRbeta CDR3 regions were amplified from genomic DNA using the immunoSEQ Assay, a bias-controlled multiplex PCR. As for the original processing: The number of nucleated cells in each sample was estimated by amplification of reference gene primers within the assay. To quantify the absolute abundance of each unique TCRbeta CDR3 rearrangement, sequence reads were collapsed and filtered. For each sample, productive Simpson clonality was calculated as the square root of Simpson's diversity index over productive rearrangements. Not all clones reach the TCRdb copy of this immuneACCESS table, which keeps in-frame sequences only. Checked studies attribute under half of the gap to unresolved V genes and leave the rest unexplained. The V and J calls and clone size are taken from that table; D and trimming were inferred from the DNA. The sample profile shows fewer than 100,000 clones; roughly nine tenths of them were found once. Of the sample, 10% is held by the ten largest clones.

As encoded in the germline V gene (reference sequence), CDR1 is MNHEY while CDR2 is SMNVEV. The V end gives up 5 bases and the J end 4 bases, leaving 12 bases in the junction not matched to a gene. The CDR3 goes from the cysteine to the phenylalanine over 16 residues. Kept here is only the CDR3 DNA, which spans 48 bases and is read in frame from base 1. Whole blood was collected in K2EDTA tubes by collaborating institutions according to the institutions' own protocols. For TCRbeta analysis, collaborator samples were shipped as frozen whole blood, as isolated PBMCs, or as DNA extracted from either sample type. These data are taken from a study of blood T cell repertoires in COVID-19 (dated by TCRdb to 2018 to 2021). As for the study more broadly: The collaborator samples originated in the United States, Italy and Spain and spanned the acute and convalescent phases of COVID-19. The prospective study material was composed of cDNA or gDNA derived from T cells, B-cell-depleted T cells, or PBMCs. Samples were obtained from the ongoing ImmuneRACE study (first 160 participants) and from about 1,300 subjects provided by 6 global collaborators. Nearly every sample came with metadata listing a de-identified subject ID, COVID-19 status, age in years and sex. Subjects who had been exposed to COVID-19, were actively infected with it, or had recovered from it provided the deeply sampled blood TCRbeta repertoires that made up the dataset. Where available, HLA class I and class II types were taken from metadata supplied by the sample provider and were not determined by assay-based typing. A freely available public database, intended as a resource for researchers studying the immune response to SARS-CoV-2, is where the repertoires were released. General study outcomes and caveats: The quantity of clinical and demographic metadata differed by source and by participant and was supplied without curation.

This clonotype was obtained from a man in his fifties with acute or convalescent COVID-19. Material: peripheral blood. This chain is built from TRBV27 and TRBJ1-2, with 8 central nucleotides matching TRBD1. The DNA is as follows: TGTGCCAGCAGTGTCGCCGGACAGGGTAATTCCTATGGCTACACCTTC. This translates into CASSVAGQGNSYGYTF.